This TCR beta chain was found in a study of OX40 agonist ivuxolimab in advanced cancers. V shed 0 bases, J shed 4 bases, and the junction held 5 bases outside the gene matches. The CDR3 runs 16 residues. CDR1 and CDR2 (germline): SGHRS, YFSETQ. Assay: immunoSEQ multiplex PCR; the TCRdb copy retains only in-frame clones and omits some. The top ten hold roughly 46% of the sample, which has over 8,000 clones, 63% seen once. This chain connects TRBV5-1 to TRBJ2-1; 9 nucleotides match TRBD2. The receptor was isolated from an adult with an advanced solid tumor such as melanoma, head and neck, liver or kidney cancer. The sequenced sample was CD4+ or CD8+ T cells sorted from blood, obtained in a trial of the OX40 agonist ivuxolimab. CDR3 sequence: CASSLGLAAIYNEQFF. The CDR3 DNA reads TGCGCCAGCAGCTTGGGACTAGCGGCTATATACAATGAGCAGTTCTTC.